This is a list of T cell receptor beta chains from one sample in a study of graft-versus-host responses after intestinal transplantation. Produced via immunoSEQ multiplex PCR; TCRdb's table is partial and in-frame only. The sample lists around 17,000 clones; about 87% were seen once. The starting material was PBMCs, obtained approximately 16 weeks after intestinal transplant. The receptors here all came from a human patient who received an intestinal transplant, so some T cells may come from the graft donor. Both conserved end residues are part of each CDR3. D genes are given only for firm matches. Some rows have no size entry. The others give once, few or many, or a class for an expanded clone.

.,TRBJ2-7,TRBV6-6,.,TGTGCCAGCAGGGACTCAAGCACCTACGAGCAGTACTTC,CASRDSSTYEQYF
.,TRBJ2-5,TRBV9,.,TGTGCCAGCAGCGTAGAAGGGGGACTGGGGACCCAGTACTTC,CASSVEGGLGTQYF
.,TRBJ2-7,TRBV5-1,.,TGCGCCAGCAGCGCCAGACAGGCCTCCTACGAGCAGTACTTC,CASSARQASYEQYF
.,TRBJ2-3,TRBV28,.,TGTGCCAGCAGTTTTCCATCGCTTGCCCGCACAGATACGCAGTATTTT,CASSFPSLARTDTQYF
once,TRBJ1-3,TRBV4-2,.,TGTGCCAGCAGCCTTGGGCAGAGCTCTGGAAACACCATATATTTT,CASSLGQSSGNTIYF
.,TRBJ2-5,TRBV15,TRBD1,TGTGCCACCAGCAGACCTCCGGGACAGGGGATAGGGGAGACCCAGTACTTC,CATSRPPGQGIGETQYF
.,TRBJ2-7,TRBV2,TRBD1,TGTGCCAGCAGTGAAGAGGACAGGGCAATATACTTC,CASSEEDRAIYF
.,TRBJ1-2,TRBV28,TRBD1,TGTGCCAGCAGTCCGGCTACCGGGACAGTGTTTGGGGCACCCACCTTC,CASSPATGTVFGAPTF
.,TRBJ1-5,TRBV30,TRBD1,TGTGCCTGGAGTGTCCCTCGTGGGACAGCTGGGGAAATTGATGATCAGCCCCAGCATTTT,CAWSVPRGTAGEIDDQPQHF
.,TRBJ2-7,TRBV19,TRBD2,TGTGCCAGTAGTATGAGGACTAGCGGGAGTTCCGAGCAGTACTTC,CASSMRTSGSSEQYF
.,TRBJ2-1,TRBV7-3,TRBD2,TGTGCCAGCAGCCCGCCGGGACTAGCGTCCGGTGAGCAGTTCTTC,CASSPPGLASGEQFF
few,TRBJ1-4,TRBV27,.,TGTGCCAGCAGTTTGGGGGCTGCAACTAATGAAAAACTGTTTTTT,CASSLGAATNEKLFF
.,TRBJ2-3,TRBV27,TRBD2,TGTGCCAGCAGTTTTGGAACTAGCGAACCCACAGATACGCAGTATTTT,CASSFGTSEPTDTQYF
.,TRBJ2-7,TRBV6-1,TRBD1,TGTGCCAGCAGTGGCCGGGACAGGGGGAACGAGCAGTACTTC,CASSGRDRGNEQYF
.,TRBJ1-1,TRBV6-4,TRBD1,TGTGCCAGCAGTGAACTGATAAACAGGGGGAGGGCTTTCTTT,CASSELINRGRAFF
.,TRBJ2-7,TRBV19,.,TGTGCCAGTAGTATGAGAGGGACGGCTAACTACGAGCAGTACTTC,CASSMRGTANYEQYF
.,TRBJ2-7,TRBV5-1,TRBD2,TGCGCCAGCAGCTTGAGTCATAGCGGGTTAACCTACGAGCAGTACTTC,CASSLSHSGLTYEQYF
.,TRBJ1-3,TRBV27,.,TGTGCCAGCCTTACAGGGAGTGGAAACACCATATATTTT,CASLTGSGNTIYF
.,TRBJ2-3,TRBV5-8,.,TGTGCCAGCAGCTTGGGGGATACGCAGTATTTT,CASSLGDTQYF
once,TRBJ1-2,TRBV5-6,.,TGTGCCAGCAGCTTGGGGGGGCCCCAGGAAGGCTACACCTTC,CASSLGGPQEGYTF
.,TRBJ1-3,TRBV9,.,TGTGCCAGCAGCGTAACAGGGCTGGGAAACACCATATATTTT,CASSVTGLGNTIYF
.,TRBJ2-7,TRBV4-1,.,TGCGCCAGCAGCCAAGACGGGGGCGGGCCTAACGAGCAGTACTTC,CASSQDGGGPNEQYF
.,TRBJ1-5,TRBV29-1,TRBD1,TGCAGCGTTGAAGATTCGACAGGGCCTACAGCCCAGCATTTT,CSVEDSTGPTAQHF
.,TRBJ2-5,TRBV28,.,TGTGCCAGCAGTTTATGGACGGCACCGGAGACCCAGTACTTC,CASSLWTAPETQYF
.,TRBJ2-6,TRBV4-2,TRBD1,TGTGCCAGCAGCCAACCCGACAGGGGGTCTGGGGCCAACGTCCTGACTTTC,CASSQPDRGSGANVLTF
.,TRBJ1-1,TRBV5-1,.,TGCGCCAGCACACAGAACACTGAAGCTTTCTTT,CASTQNTEAFF
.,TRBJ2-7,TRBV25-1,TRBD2,TGTGCCAGCAGTAAGCGGGAGGGCCCGGGCGAGCAGTACTTC,CASSKREGPGEQYF